The rows below give T cell receptor beta chains drawn from one sample of a study of control samples from healthy donors and cancer patients. Generated by immunoSEQ multiplex PCR, the TCRdb table keeps only in-frame clones and is missing some. This table has some 100,000 clones, 75% to 90% appearing once. The sample was blood. Receptor source: a woman aged 50 to 65 in good health. The CDR3 runs from the conserved cysteine through the conserved F or W.

v_call: TRBV30
j_call: TRBJ1-1
cdr3_aa: CAWSEGRGRYTGTEAFF

v_call: TRBV7-9
j_call: TRBJ1-5
cdr3_aa: CASSLGGQGANQPQHF

v_call: TRBV9
j_call: TRBJ1-3
cdr3_aa: CASSTRGEGNTIYF

v_call: TRBV9
j_call: TRBJ1-3
cdr3_aa: CASSPRDNGNTIYF

v_call: TRBV5-4
j_call: TRBJ1-6
cdr3_aa: CASSLAGVKIPSPLHF

v_call: TRBV27
j_call: TRBJ2-2
cdr3_aa: CASRDRGLNTGELFF

v_call: TRBV7-2
j_call: TRBJ2-2
cdr3_aa: CAIRGVGVRELFF

v_call: TRBV11-2
j_call: TRBJ1-6
cdr3_aa: CASSSTTGLVSPLHF

v_call: TRBV15
j_call: TRBJ2-4
cdr3_aa: CATSKRSRNIQYF

v_call: TRBV27
j_call: TRBJ2-1
cdr3_aa: CASSLTGGTYNEQFF

v_call: TRBV27
j_call: TRBJ1-1
cdr3_aa: CASRQGANLFMVFF

v_call: TRBV7-8
j_call: TRBJ1-6
cdr3_aa: CASTPDGDSPLHF

v_call: TRBV10-3
j_call: TRBJ1-3
cdr3_aa: CAISGTGYGNTIYF

v_call: TRBV7-8
j_call: TRBJ2-7
cdr3_aa: CASSLLGGPSYEQYF

v_call: TRBV25-1
j_call: TRBJ1-1
cdr3_aa: CASSAPGTGGTEAFF

v_call: TRBV12-3/TRBV12-4
j_call: TRBJ1-1
cdr3_aa: CASSETGVEAFF

v_call: TRBV11-3
j_call: TRBJ2-4
cdr3_aa: CASSSRDGGKNIQYF

v_call: TRBV7-3
j_call: TRBJ1-6
cdr3_aa: CASSQTTGGVSPLHF

v_call: TRBV9
j_call: TRBJ2-3
cdr3_aa: CASSEYTDTQYF

v_call: TRBV5-4
j_call: TRBJ2-5
cdr3_aa: CASSFWGGETQYF

v_call: TRBV5-1
j_call: TRBJ2-3
cdr3_aa: CASSLDQAGSTDTQYF